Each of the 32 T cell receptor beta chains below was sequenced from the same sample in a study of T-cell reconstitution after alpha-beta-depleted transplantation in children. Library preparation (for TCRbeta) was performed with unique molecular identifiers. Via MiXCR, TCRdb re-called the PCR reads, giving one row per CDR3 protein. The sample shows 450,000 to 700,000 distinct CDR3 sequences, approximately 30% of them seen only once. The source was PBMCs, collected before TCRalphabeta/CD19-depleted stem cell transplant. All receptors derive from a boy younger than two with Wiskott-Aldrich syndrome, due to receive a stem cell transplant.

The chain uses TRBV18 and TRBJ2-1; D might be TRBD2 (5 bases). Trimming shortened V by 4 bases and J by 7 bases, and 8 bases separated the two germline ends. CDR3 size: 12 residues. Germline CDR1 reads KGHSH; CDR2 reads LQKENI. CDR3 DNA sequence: TGTGCCAGCTCACGCTGGAGGAATGAGCAGTTCTTC. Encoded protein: CASSRWRNEQFF.

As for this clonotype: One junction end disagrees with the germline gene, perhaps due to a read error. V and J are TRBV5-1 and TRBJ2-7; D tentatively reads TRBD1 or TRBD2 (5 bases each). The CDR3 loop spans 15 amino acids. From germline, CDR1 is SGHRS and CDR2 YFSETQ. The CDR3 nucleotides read TGCGCCAGCAGCTGGGGGACGGGTGCAGCCTACGATCAGTACTTC. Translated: CASSWGTGAAYDQYF.

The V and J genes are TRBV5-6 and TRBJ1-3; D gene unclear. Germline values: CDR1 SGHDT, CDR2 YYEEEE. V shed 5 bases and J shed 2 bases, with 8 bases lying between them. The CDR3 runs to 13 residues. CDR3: CASRRRAGNTIYF. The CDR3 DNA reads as TGTGCCAGCAGACGTCGGGCTGGAAACACCATATATTTT. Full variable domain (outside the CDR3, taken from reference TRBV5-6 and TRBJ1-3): DAGVTQSPTHLIKTRGQQVTLRCSPKSGHDTVSWYQQALGQGPQFIFQYYEEEERQRGNFPDRFSGHQFPNYSSELNVNALLLGDSALYLCASRRRAGNTIYFGEGSWLTVV.

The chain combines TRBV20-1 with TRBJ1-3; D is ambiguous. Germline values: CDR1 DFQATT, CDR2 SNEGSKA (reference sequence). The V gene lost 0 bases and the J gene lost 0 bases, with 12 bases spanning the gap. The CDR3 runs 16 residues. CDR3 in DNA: TGCAGTGCTAGAGAGGGAGGTGGGAACTCTGGAAACACCATATATTTT. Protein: CSAREGGGNSGNTIYF.

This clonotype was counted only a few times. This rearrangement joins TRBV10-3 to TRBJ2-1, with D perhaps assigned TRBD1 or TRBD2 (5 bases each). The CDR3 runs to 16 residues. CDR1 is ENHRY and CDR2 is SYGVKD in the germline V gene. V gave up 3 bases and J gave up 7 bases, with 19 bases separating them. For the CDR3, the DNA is TGTGCCATCAGTGAATCCGGGACCCGGAGGTGGAATGAGCAGTTCTTC. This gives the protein CAISESGTRRWNEQFF.

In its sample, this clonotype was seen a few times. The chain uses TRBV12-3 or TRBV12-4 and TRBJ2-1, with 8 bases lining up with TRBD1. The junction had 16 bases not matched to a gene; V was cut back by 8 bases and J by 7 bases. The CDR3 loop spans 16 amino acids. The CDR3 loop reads CASRKPLGTGSNEQFF. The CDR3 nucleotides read TGTGCCAGCCGAAAACCGCTAGGGACAGGTAGTAATGAGCAGTTCTTC.

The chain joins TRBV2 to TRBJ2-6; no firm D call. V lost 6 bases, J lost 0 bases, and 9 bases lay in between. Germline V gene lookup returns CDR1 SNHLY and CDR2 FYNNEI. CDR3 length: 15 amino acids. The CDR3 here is CASRTDGSGANVLTF. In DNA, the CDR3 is TGTGCCAGCAGGACGGACGGCTCTGGGGCCAACGTCCTGACTTTC. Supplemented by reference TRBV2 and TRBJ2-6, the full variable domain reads EPEVTQTPSHQVTQMGQEVILRCVPISNHLYFYWYRQILGQKVEFLVSFYNNEISEKSEIFDDQFSVERPDGSNFTLKIRSTKLEDSAMYFCASRTDGSGANVLTFGAGSRLTVL.

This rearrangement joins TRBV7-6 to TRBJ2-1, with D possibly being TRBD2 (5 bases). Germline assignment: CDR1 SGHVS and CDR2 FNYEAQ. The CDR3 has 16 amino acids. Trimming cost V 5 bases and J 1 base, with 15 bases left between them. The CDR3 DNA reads TGTGCCAGCAGCGGTGGGTCAGCGGCTTCCTACAATGAGCAGTTCTTC. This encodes CASSGGSAASYNEQFF.

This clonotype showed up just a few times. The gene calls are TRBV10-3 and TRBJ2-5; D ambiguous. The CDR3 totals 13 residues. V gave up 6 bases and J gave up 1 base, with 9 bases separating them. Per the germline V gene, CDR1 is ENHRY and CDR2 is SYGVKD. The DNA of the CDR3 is TGTGCCATCAGCGGACGTCCCCAAGAGACCCAGTACTTC. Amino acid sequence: CAISGRPQETQYF.

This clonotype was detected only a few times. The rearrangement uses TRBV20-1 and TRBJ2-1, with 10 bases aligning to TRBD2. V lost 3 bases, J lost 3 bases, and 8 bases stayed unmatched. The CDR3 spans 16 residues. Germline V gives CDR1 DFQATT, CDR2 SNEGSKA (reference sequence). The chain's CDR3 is CSASQSGRVDYNEQFF. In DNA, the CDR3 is TGCAGTGCTAGTCAAAGCGGGAGGGTCGACTACAATGAGCAGTTCTTC.

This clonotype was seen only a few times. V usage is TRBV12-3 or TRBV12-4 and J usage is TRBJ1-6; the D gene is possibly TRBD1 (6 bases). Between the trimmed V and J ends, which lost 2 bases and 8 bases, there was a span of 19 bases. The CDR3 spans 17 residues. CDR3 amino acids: CASSLNGEGPGDSPLHF. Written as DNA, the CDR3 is TGTGCCAGCAGTTTAAACGGCGAGGGCCCAGGGGATTCACCCCTCCACTTT.

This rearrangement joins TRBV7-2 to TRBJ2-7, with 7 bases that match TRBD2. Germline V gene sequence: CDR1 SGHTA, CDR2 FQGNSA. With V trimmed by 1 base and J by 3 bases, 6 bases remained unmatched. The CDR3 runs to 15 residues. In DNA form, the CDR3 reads TGTGCCAGCAGCTTAGAATTAGGGAGGGTCTACGAGCAGTACTTC. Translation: CASSLELGRVYEQYF.

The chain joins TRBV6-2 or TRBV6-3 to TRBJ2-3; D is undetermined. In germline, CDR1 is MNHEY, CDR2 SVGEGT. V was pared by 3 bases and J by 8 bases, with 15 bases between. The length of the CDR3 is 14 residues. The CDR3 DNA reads TGTGCCAGCAGTTATTACATGGACCGCCCTACGCAGTATTTT. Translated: CASSYYMDRPTQYF.

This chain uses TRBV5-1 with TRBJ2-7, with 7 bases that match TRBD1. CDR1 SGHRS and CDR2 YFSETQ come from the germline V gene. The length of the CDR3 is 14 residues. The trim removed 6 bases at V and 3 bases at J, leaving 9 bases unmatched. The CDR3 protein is CASMAKTGIYEQYF. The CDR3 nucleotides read TGCGCCAGCATGGCGAAGACAGGGATCTACGAGCAGTACTTC.

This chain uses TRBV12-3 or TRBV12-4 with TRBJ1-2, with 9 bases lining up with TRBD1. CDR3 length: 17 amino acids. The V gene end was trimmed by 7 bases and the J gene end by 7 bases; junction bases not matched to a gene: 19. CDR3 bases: TGTGCCAGCAATCTTGTTCCCGGGACAGGGAGTGTGGGTGGCTACACCTTC. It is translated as CASNLVPGTGSVGGYTF.

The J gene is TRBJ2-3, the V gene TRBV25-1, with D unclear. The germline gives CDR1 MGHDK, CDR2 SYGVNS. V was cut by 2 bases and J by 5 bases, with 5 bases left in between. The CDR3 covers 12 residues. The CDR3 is CASSEVEDTQYF. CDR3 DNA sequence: TGTGCCAGCAGTGAAGTGGAAGATACGCAGTATTTT.

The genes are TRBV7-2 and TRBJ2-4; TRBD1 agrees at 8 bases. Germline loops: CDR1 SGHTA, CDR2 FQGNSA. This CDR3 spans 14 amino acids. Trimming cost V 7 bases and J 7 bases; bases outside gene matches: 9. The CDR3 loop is CASNNVGDRNIQYF. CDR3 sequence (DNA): TGTGCCAGCAACAACGTCGGGGACAGGAACATTCAGTACTTC.

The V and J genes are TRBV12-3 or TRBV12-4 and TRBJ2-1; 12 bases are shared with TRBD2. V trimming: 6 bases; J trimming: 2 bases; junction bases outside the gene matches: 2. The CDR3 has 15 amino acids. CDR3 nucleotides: TGTGCCAGCAGAGGACTAGCGGGACCCTACAATGAGCAGTTCTTC. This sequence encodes CASRGLAGPYNEQFF.

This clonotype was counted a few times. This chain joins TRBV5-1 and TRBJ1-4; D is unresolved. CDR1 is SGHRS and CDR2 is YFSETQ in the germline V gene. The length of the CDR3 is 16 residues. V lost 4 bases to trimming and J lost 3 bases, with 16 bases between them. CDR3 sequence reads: CASSRGGLVPNEKLFF. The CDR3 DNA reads TGCGCCAGCAGCCGCGGTGGTCTCGTCCCTAATGAAAAACTGTTTTTT.

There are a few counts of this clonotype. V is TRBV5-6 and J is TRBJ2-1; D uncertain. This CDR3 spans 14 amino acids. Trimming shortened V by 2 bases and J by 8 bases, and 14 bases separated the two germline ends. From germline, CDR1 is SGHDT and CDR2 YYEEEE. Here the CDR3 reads CASSFADVRDEQFF. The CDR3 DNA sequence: TGTGCCAGCAGCTTCGCGGACGTGAGAGATGAGCAGTTCTTC.

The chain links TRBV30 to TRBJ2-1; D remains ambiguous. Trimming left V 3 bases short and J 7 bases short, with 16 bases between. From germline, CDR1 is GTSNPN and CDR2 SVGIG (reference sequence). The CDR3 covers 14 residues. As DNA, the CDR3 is TGTGCCTGGAGGCTAGAAAGAATCGGGAATGAGCAGTTCTTC. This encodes CAWRLERIGNEQFF.

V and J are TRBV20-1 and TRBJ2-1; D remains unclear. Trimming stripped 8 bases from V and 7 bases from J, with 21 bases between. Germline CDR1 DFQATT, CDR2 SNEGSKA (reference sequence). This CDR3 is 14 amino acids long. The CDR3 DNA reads TGCAGTCCCCGCCCTTCGGGCTACGGGAATGAGCAGTTCTTC. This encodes CSPRPSGYGNEQFF.

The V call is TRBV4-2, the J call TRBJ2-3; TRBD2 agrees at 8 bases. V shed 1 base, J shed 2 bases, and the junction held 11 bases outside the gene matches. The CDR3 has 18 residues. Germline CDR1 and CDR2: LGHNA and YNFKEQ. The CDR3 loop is CASSQAPHGRAVTDTQYF. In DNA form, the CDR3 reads TGTGCCAGCAGCCAAGCTCCCCACGGGAGGGCCGTCACAGATACGCAGTATTTT.

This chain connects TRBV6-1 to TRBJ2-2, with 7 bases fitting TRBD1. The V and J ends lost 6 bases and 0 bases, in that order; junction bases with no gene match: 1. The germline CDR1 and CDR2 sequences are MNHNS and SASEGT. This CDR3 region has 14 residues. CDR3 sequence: CASRGQPNTGELFF. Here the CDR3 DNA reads TGTGCCAGCAGGGGACAGCCGAACACCGGGGAGCTGTTTTTT.

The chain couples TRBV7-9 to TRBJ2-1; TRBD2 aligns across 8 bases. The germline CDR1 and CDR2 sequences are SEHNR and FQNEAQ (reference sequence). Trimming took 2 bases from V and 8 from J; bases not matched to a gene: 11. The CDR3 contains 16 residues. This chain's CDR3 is CASSLRGTRYFDEQFF. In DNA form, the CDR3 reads TGTGCCAGCAGCTTAAGGGGGACTAGATATTTCGATGAGCAGTTCTTC.

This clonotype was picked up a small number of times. The CDR3 sequence is CASSLPSGRNNEQFF. DNA for the CDR3: TGTGCCAGCAGTCTCCCTAGCGGGAGGAACAATGAGCAGTTCTTC. The rearrangement links TRBV27 to TRBJ2-1, with 11 bases matching TRBD2. The CDR3 is made up of 15 amino acids. Per germline, CDR1 MNHEY and CDR2 SMNVEV (reference sequence). The trim removed 5 bases at V and 5 bases at J, leaving 5 bases unmatched.

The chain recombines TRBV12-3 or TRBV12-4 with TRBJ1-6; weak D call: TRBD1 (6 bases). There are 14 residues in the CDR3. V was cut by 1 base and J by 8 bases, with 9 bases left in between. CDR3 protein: CASSLDRDYSPLHF. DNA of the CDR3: TGTGCCAGCAGTTTAGACAGGGATTATTCACCCCTCCACTTT.

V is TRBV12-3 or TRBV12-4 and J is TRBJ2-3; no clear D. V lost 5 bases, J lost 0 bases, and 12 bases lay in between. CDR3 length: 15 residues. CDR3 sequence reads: CASSQEGRSTDTQYF. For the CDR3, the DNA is TGTGCCAGCAGTCAGGAAGGACGTAGCACAGATACGCAGTATTTT.

The CDR3 reads CASKREGTNTGELFF. CDR3 nucleotides: TGTGCCAGTAAGCGGGAGGGAACGAACACCGGGGAGCTGTTTTTT. The rearrangement uses TRBV27 and TRBJ2-2; 10 bases map to TRBD2. The CDR3 spans 15 residues. Trimming removed 9 bases from V and 0 bases from J; junction bases left unmatched: 4. Per the germline V gene, CDR1 is MNHEY and CDR2 is SMNVEV (reference sequence).

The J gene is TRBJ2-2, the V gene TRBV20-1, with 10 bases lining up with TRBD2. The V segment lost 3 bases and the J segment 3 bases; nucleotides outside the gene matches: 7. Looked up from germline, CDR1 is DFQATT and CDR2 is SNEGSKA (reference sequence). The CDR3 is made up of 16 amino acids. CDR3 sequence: CSARDSGRDYTGELFF. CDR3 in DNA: TGCAGTGCTAGGGACAGCGGGAGGGATTACACCGGGGAGCTGTTTTTT.

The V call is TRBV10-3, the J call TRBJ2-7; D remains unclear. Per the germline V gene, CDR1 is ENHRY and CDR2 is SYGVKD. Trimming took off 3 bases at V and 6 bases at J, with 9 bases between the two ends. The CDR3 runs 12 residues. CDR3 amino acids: CAISDGVAEQYF. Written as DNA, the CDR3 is TGTGCCATCAGTGATGGGGTCGCCGAGCAGTACTTC.

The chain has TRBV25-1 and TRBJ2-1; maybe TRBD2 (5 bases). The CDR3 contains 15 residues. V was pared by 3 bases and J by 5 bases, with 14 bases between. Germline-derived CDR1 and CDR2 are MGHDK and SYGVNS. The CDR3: CASSDLAVHHNEQFF. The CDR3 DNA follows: TGTGCCAGCAGTGACCTAGCTGTCCATCACAATGAGCAGTTCTTC.